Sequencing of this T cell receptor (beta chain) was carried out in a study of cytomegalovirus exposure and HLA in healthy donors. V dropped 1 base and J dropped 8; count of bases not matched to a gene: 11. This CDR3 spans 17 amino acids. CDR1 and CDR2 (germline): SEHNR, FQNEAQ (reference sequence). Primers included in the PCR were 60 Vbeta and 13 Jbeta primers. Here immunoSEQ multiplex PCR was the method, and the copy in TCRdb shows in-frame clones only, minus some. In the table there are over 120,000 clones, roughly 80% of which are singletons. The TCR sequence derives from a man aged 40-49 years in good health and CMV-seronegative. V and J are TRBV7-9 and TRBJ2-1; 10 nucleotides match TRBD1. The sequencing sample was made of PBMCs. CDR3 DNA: TGTGCCAGCAGCTTAGGCCCGACAGGGGGCGCGAGCGATGAGCAGTTCTTC. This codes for CASSLGPTGGASDEQFF.